Below, 8 T cell receptor beta chains from the same sample are listed, as sequenced in a study of cytomegalovirus exposure and HLA in healthy donors (TCRdb year 2017). The method behind the library was the immunoSEQ multiplex PCR assay. The multiplex PCR relied on a mix of 60 forward primers for TCR Vbeta segments and 13 reverse primers for TCR Jbeta segments. TCRdb obtained this table from immuneACCESS and retained in-frame rearrangements with V and J assigned. These tables miss some clones; where compared with another copy, unresolved V genes account for less than half of the shortfall, and the remainder is unexplained. In this sample's table one finds around 51,000 clones. Roughly a quarter of the sample belongs to the ten largest clones. Sequenced: PBMCs. Receptors originate from a man aged 35 to 55 in good health and CMV-seropositive.

CDR3 amino acids: CASTEGVPYEQYF. In nucleotides, the CDR3 is TGTGCCAGCACCGAGGGGGTGCCCTACGAGCAGTACTTC. This chain links TRBV7-8 with TRBJ2-7; tentative D call: TRBD1 (6 bases). Between the trimmed V and J ends, which lost 7 bases and 2 bases, there was a span of 12 bases. CDR3 length equals 13 residues. Germline V gene lookup returns CDR1 SGHVS and CDR2 FQNEAQ.

CDR3 protein: CASGQGSGQPQHF. DNA for the CDR3: TGTGCCAGCGGACAGGGGTCTGGCCAGCCCCAGCATTTT. The chain combines TRBV4-2 with TRBJ1-5; 9 bases are shared with TRBD1. V shed 8 bases and J 7 bases; nucleotides not matched to a gene: 6. The CDR3 runs to 13 residues. From germline, CDR1 is LGHNA and CDR2 YNFKEQ.

The CDR3 bases are TGTGCCAGCAGTCCGCTACAAAGGGGAGATACGCAGTATTTT. Residues: CASSPLQRGDTQYF. V and J are TRBV27 and TRBJ2-3; perhaps TRBD1 as D (5 bases). Trimming took 5 bases from V and 5 from J, leaving 14 bases between them. There are 14 residues in the CDR3. Germline CDR1 is MNHEY and CDR2 is SMNVEV (reference sequence).

The CDR3 loop is CASSLGGYGANVLTF. The CDR3 DNA reads TGTGCCAGCAGCTTGGGGGGGTATGGGGCCAACGTCCTGACTTTC. The chain uses TRBV11-2 and TRBJ2-6; 7 bases are shared with TRBD2. Germline V lookup: CDR1 SGHAT, CDR2 FQNNGV. The length of the CDR3 is 15 residues. V lost 3 bases, J lost 3 bases, and 2 bases stayed unmatched.

The rearrangement joins TRBV13 to TRBJ1-1; D is undetermined. The CDR3 extends over 14 amino acids. Germline V CDR1 and CDR2: PRHDT, FYEKMQ (reference sequence). Deletions cut 5 bases from V and 1 base from J, with 11 bases between. The CDR3 bases are TGTGCCAGCAGCCTTGGCGGCTGGAACACTGAAGCTTTCTTT. Residues: CASSLGGWNTEAFF.

J is TRBJ2-7 and V is TRBV2, with 7 bases that match TRBD2. The CDR3 is 15 residues long. V lost 7 bases to trimming and J lost 2 bases; unmatched junction nucleotides: 11. Per the germline V gene, CDR1 is SNHLY and CDR2 is FYNNEI. DNA for the CDR3: TGTGCCAGCATAATATCGGGTGGGGGGGCCTACGAGCAGTACTTC. Translated, it gives CASIISGGGAYEQYF.

The rearrangement links TRBV11-2 to TRBJ2-7, with 7 bases identical to TRBD1. The germline V gene has CDR1 SGHAT and CDR2 FQNNGV. Trimming cost V 6 bases and J 6 bases; bases outside gene matches: 11. This CDR3 is 14 amino acids long. The CDR3 bases are TGTGCCAGCAGTCCCGGGACAGTCCTCACCGAGCAGTACTTC. It encodes CASSPGTVLTEQYF.

The chain carries TRBV7-2 and TRBJ2-5; D perhaps matches TRBD2 (6 bases). CDR1 and CDR2 (germline): SGHTA, FQGNSA. V was pared by 3 bases and J by 4 bases, with 12 bases between. The CDR3 has 14 amino acids. This CDR3 is CASSFLSGLETQYF. The CDR3 DNA reads as TGTGCCAGCAGCTTTTTAAGCGGGCTAGAGACCCAGTACTTC.